Below are 16 T cell receptor beta chains sequenced from a single sample in a study of cytomegalovirus exposure and HLA in healthy donors. Data came from immunoSEQ multiplex PCR; TCRdb stores just in-frame clones and leaves some out. Seen here are roughly 350,000 clones, 80% to 90% observed once, and the top ten hold 0.65% to 0.85%. Material for sequencing was PBMCs. The source is a woman younger than 30 in good health and CMV-seronegative.

The chain carries TRBV7-9 and TRBJ2-7; TRBD2 aligns across 10 bases. After removal of 3 bases from V and 5 bases from J, the junction contained 10 bases not matched to a gene. Germline V lookup: CDR1 SEHNR, CDR2 FQNEAQ (reference sequence). This CDR3 contains 16 residues. The CDR3: CASSLSAGGPQHEQYF. For the CDR3, the DNA is TGTGCCAGCAGCTTGTCAGCGGGAGGGCCTCAACACGAGCAGTACTTC.

The rearrangement joins TRBV7-9 to TRBJ1-1; D may be TRBD1 (5 bases). This CDR3 region has 17 residues. V was clipped by 2 bases and J by 0 bases, with 16 bases between them. The germline CDR1 and CDR2 sequences are SEHNR and FQNEAQ (reference sequence). This CDR3 is CASSLNRGREVNTEAFF. The CDR3, as DNA: TGTGCCAGCAGCTTAAATAGGGGCAGGGAAGTGAACACTGAAGCTTTCTTT.

The chain links TRBV6-1 to TRBJ1-1; D uncertain. Per germline, CDR1 MNHNS and CDR2 SASEGT. Deletions cut 1 base from V and 4 bases from J, with 13 bases between. The CDR3 consists of 15 residues. In DNA, the CDR3 is TGTGCCAGCAGTGAAGACGGGGAGTCAGGCACTGAAGCTTTCTTT. Protein product: CASSEDGESGTEAFF.

The chain has TRBV9 and TRBJ2-3, with 15 positions matching TRBD2. This CDR3 is built from 16 residues. J gave up 6 bases and V 4 bases, and 6 bases lay outside the gene matches. Per germline, CDR1 SGDLS and CDR2 YYNGEE. The CDR3 spells CASSTGLAGGRDTQYF. Written as DNA, the CDR3 is TGTGCCAGCAGCACGGGACTAGCGGGAGGAAGGGATACGCAGTATTTT.

V and J are TRBV7-2 and TRBJ1-1; D unresolved. Looked up from germline, CDR1 is SGHTA and CDR2 is FQGNSA. V dropped 1 base and J dropped 4 bases, with 7 bases sitting between them. The CDR3 has 13 residues. CDR3 sequence (DNA): TGTGCCAGCAGCTTAGAACAGTTCACTGAAGCTTTCTTT. Translation gives CASSLEQFTEAFF.

The chain links TRBV19 to TRBJ1-1, with unresolved D. V dropped 4 bases and J dropped 6 bases, with 18 bases sitting between them. Germline CDR1 reads LNHDA; CDR2 reads SQIVND (reference sequence). This CDR3 is built from 15 residues. CDR3 bases: TGTGCCAGTAGTACCTCGGTAGGGAGGGTGCCTGAAGCTTTCTTT. Translation: CASSTSVGRVPEAFF.

J is TRBJ1-2 and V is TRBV7-2, with TRBD1 matching 7 bases. The trim removed 4 bases at V and 8 bases at J, leaving 10 bases unmatched. Germline V CDR1 and CDR2: SGHTA, FQGNSA. The CDR3 sequence is 14 residues long. In DNA form, the CDR3 reads TGTGCCAGCAGCTCGAACCCACAGGGGCGAGGCTACACCTTC. This sequence encodes CASSSNPQGRGYTF.

The genes are TRBV2 and TRBJ2-1, with TRBD1 as a possible D gene (5 bases). The CDR3 covers 13 residues. The germline gives CDR1 SNHLY, CDR2 FYNNEI. V shed 6 bases and J shed 7 bases, with 13 bases lying between them. DNA of the CDR3: TGTGCCAGCAGCATTGCCAGGGAAAATGAGCAGTTCTTC. This gives the protein CASSIARENEQFF. Full variable domain (rest looked up from reference TRBV2 and TRBJ2-1): EPEVTQTPSHQVTQMGQEVILRCVPISNHLYFYWYRQILGQKVEFLVSFYNNEISEKSEIFDDQFSVERPDGSNFTLKIRSTKLEDSAMYFCASSIARENEQFFGPGTRLTVL.

The chain employs TRBV6-6 and TRBJ1-3; D gene unclear. The CDR3 has 11 residues. The V gene's germline CDR1 is MNHNY and CDR2 SVGAGI (reference sequence). Trimming took off 6 bases at V and 3 bases at J, with 3 bases between the two ends. CDR3 in amino acids: CASSNGNTIYF. As DNA, the CDR3 is TGTGCCAGCAGCAATGGAAACACCATATATTTT.

Here the CDR3 DNA reads TGTGCCAGCAGCTTGGAGGGCGGGGCTTATGCCTACGAGCAGTACTTC. Its protein product is CASSLEGGAYAYEQYF. This rearrangement joins TRBV7-6 to TRBJ2-7, with TRBD2 as a possible D gene (6 bases). Germline V lookup: CDR1 SGHVS, CDR2 FNYEAQ. This CDR3 is built from 16 residues. Trimming took 3 bases from V and 2 from J, leaving 17 bases between them.

J is TRBJ2-2 and V is TRBV27; possible D gene TRBD2, 6 bases. CDR3 length equals 17 residues. Trimming took 3 bases from V and 5 from J, leaving 19 bases between them. Germline assignment: CDR1 MNHEY and CDR2 SMNVEV (reference sequence). Written as DNA, the CDR3 is TGTGCCAGCAGTTTTAAAAGGGGAGGAGAATGGACCGGGGAGCTGTTTTTT. Its protein product is CASSFKRGGEWTGELFF.

A few counts support this clone. The chain combines TRBV19 with TRBJ2-7; D might be TRBD2 (6 bases). This CDR3 contains 13 residues. The germline gives CDR1 LNHDA, CDR2 SQIVND (reference sequence). The V end lost 7 bases, the J end lost 0 bases, and 10 bases lay between the germline ends. The CDR3 DNA sequence: TGTGCCAGTACCCGGGGGAGCTCCTACGAGCAGTACTTC. It yields the protein CASTRGSSYEQYF.

The CDR3 DNA follows: TGTGCCAGCAGCCTAGGACAGGGTACTGAAGCTTTCTTT. Translation gives CASSLGQGTEAFF. The chain links TRBV9 to TRBJ1-1; 8 bases are shared with TRBD1. The CDR3 totals 13 residues. Germline V lookup: CDR1 SGDLS, CDR2 YYNGEE. With 4 bases clipped from V and 5 bases from J, the junction kept 4 bases outside the gene matches.

The chain couples TRBV2 to TRBJ2-7; tentative D call: TRBD2 (7 bases). Germline V gives CDR1 SNHLY, CDR2 FYNNEI. Trimming removed 2 bases at V and 2 bases at J, with 13 bases between. This CDR3 has 15 residues. CDR3 residues: CASSERGAGTYEQYF. The CDR3 DNA follows: TGTGCCAGCAGTGAACGGGGGGCGGGGACCTACGAGCAGTACTTC.

This CDR3 reads CASSLVSGIGSLSNQPQHF. CDR3 nucleotides: TGTGCCAGCAGCTTAGTTTCGGGGATTGGGTCCCTTAGCAATCAGCCCCAGCATTTT. The chain links TRBV7-8 to TRBJ1-5, with D hard to call. Trimming removed 1 base at V and 0 bases at J, with 19 bases between. This CDR3 region has 19 residues. Germline CDR1 and CDR2: SGHVS and FQNEAQ.

V is TRBV13 and J is TRBJ2-7; 7 nucleotides align to TRBD1. The CDR3 length is 15 residues. CDR1 is PRHDT, CDR2 FYEKMQ, per germline (reference sequence). V lost 5 bases, J lost 1 base, and 8 bases stayed unmatched. The CDR3 loop is CASSLATGSSYEQYF. CDR3 nucleotide sequence: TGTGCCAGCAGCCTCGCGACAGGGTCGTCCTACGAGCAGTACTTC.